The clone carrying this T cell receptor (beta chain) was detected once. Its antigen remains unidentified. The data derive from a study of T cell responses to AZD1222 COVID-19 vaccine. Study-level findings and limits: Females made up more of the donors, who were largely white British, and clonal diversity may have come out too low. Targets within unmutated variant regions were reportedly found for nearly half of spike-specific TCRs. Researchers took repertoire samples only after the peak T cell response had come.

Profiled with immunoSEQ multiplex PCR; TCRdb holds only in-frame clones, not every one. The table includes about 55,000 clones, 80% detected once. CDR3 length: 11 residues. The germline V gene has CDR1 GTSNPN and CDR2 SVGIG (reference sequence). The V gene lost 8 bases and the J gene lost 1 base, with 8 bases spanning the gap. The source is an adult who received the AZD1222 COVID-19 vaccine. The sample consisted of peripheral blood, taken 28 days after the second AZD1222 dose. The rearrangement links TRBV30 to TRBJ1-1; D gene uncertain. Here the CDR3 reads CASKGNTEAFF. CDR3 nucleotides: TGTGCCAGCAAGGGGAACACTGAAGCTTTCTTT.